A selection of T cell receptor beta chains follows, all from one sample in a study of shared T cell receptors in the human thymus. TCRdb keeps only in-frame clones here, not all; method: immunoSEQ multiplex PCR. The sample lists hundreds of thousands of clones; over 75% were seen once. The data also belong to a second study, concerning human thymus T cells.

Sequencing was carried out using thymocytes. These receptor sequences come from a boy younger than two with a congenital heart defect. The conserved cysteine and the conserved F or W are not part of the CDR3 here.

ASSHPFRDRETEAF,14,TRBJ1-1,TRBV28
ASSPRRTANTEAF,13,TRBJ1-1,TRBV7-9
ASRGGAGTGDNTEAF,15,TRBJ1-1,TRBV28
ASSETPVSDRPKSSYEQY,18,TRBJ2-7,TRBV2
ASSRDSNQPQH,11,TRBJ1-5,TRBV6-1
ASSQGGQGVGNTIY,14,TRBJ1-3,TRBV23-1
ASSPRTSGRADTQY,14,TRBJ2-3,TRBV7-8
ASSLSRQWHDGYT,13,TRBJ1-2,TRBV27
ATSSNPPRSYNEQF,14,TRBJ2-1,TRBV15
ASSQEAHRDLYEQY,14,.,TRBV4-1
ASSTAGDSGGAQQY,14,TRBJ2-7,TRBV19
AWSVLRRNWDTEAF,14,TRBJ1-1,TRBV30
ASTASGTLRPGEQF,14,TRBJ2-1,TRBV5-1
SATGQGGEIYGYT,13,TRBJ1-2,TRBV29-1
ASSFDVYGPYNEQF,14,TRBJ2-1,TRBV28
ASSSGTSFYEQY,12,TRBJ2-7,TRBV11-2
ASSLWIWDRVNTEAF,15,TRBJ1-1,TRBV5-1
ASSLSKTGEGTGELF,15,TRBJ2-2,TRBV28
ASSGGPRIPGELF,13,TRBJ2-2,TRBV6-5
ASSSTRGENQPQH,13,TRBJ1-5,TRBV7-2
AIRSQGAGELF,11,TRBJ2-2,TRBV28
ASSIIKGAYEQY,12,TRBJ2-7,TRBV19
ASSLWSGRVDTQY,13,TRBJ2-3,TRBV27
ASSHDRTNTEAF,12,TRBJ1-1,TRBV4-3
ASSYSGGGTEAF,12,TRBJ1-1,TRBV6-6
ASSPGTGSSPLH,12,TRBJ1-6,TRBV18
ASSFRHPGNQPQH,13,TRBJ1-5,TRBV19
ASSDSGGAGGQY,12,TRBJ2-7,TRBV2
ASSLKSRSDPTDTQY,15,TRBJ2-3,TRBV28
ASSFTTSASTDTQY,14,TRBJ2-3,TRBV7-8
ASSLGLAGGWGKNIQY,16,TRBJ2-4,TRBV7-4
ASSTIRQGSYEQY,13,TRBJ2-7,TRBV19
ASSQDSLASGRARGSYNEQF,20,TRBJ2-1,TRBV4-3
ASSRHRGREAGELF,14,TRBJ2-2,TRBV19
ASSPNFGQVQGFRSPLH,17,TRBJ1-6,TRBV5-5
SVKGQGMEQY,10,TRBJ2-4,TRBV29-1
ASSVDREATNEKLF,14,TRBJ1-4,TRBV9
ASSLLATEAF,10,TRBJ1-1,TRBV28
ASSCIDTQY,9,TRBJ2-3,TRBV7-9
ASSESIEGQQH,11,TRBJ1-5,TRBV25-1
ASSPRRFNSPLH,12,TRBJ1-6,TRBV18
ASSFSPTRLAGASNEQF,17,TRBJ2-1,TRBV11-2
ASIRGGDYGYT,11,TRBJ1-2,TRBV5-6
ASSLPGNTEAF,11,TRBJ1-1,TRBV7-2
ASSRDRGVQAF,11,TRBJ1-1,TRBV27
ASSLWLAGNGTQY,13,TRBJ2-5,TRBV7-2
ASSFPQTVYGQPQH,14,TRBJ1-5,TRBV28
ASSLAETPGQGNVNTQY,17,TRBJ2-3,TRBV7-9
ASSGGYYTGELF,12,TRBJ2-2,TRBV2